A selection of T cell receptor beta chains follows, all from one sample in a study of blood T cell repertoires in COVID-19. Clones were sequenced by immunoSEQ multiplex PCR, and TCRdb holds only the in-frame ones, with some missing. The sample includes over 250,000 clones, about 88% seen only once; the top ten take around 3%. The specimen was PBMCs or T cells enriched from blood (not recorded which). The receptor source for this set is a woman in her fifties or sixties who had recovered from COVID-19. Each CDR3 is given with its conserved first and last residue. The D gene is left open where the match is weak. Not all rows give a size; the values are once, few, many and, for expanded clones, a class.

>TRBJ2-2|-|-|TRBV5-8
CASRPREAGNPTGELFF
TGTGCCAGCAGGCCTCGCGAGGCGGGGAACCCCACCGGGGAGCTGTTTTTT
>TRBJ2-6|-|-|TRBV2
CASRAVRSGANVLTF
TGTGCCAGCAGGGCGGTTCGATCTGGGGCCAACGTCCTGACTTTC
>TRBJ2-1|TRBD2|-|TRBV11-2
CASSLSGRAQFF
TGTGCCAGCAGTCTTAGCGGGAGGGCCCAGTTCTTC
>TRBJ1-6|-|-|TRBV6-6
CASRQGTYNSPLHF
TGTGCCAGCAGGCAGGGTACCTATAATTCACCCCTCCACTTT
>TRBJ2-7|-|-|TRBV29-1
CSVIQGREQYF
TGCAGCGTTATACAGGGTCGCGAGCAGTACTTC
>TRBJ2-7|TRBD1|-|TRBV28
CASTHRRGNGEQYF
TGTGCCAGCACACACCGCAGGGGGAATGGCGAGCAGTACTTC
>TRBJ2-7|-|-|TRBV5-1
CASSFGNTYEQYF
TGCGCCAGCAGCTTCGGGAACACCTACGAGCAGTACTTC
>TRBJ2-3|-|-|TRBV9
CASSVTSTDTQYF
TGTGCCAGCAGCGTAACTAGCACAGATACGCAGTATTTT
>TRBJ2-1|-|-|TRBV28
CASSLGLKYNEQFF
TGTGCCAGCAGTTTAGGACTGAAGTACAATGAGCAGTTCTTC
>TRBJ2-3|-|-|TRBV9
CASSVYGLTDTQYF
TGTGCCAGCAGCGTGTATGGGCTTACAGATACGCAGTATTTT
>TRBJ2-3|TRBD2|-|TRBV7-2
CASSLDLAVADTQYF
TGTGCCAGCAGCTTAGATCTAGCGGTAGCAGATACGCAGTATTTT
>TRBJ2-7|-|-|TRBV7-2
CASSLATPAYEQYF
TGTGCCAGCAGCTTAGCTACGCCGGCCTACGAGCAGTACTTC
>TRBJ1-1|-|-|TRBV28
CASSQKLYEAFF
TGTGCCAGCAGCCAAAAACTTTATGAAGCTTTCTTT
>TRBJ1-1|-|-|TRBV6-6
CASSYGQTNTEAFF
TGTGCCAGCAGTTACGGACAGACCAACACTGAAGCTTTCTTT
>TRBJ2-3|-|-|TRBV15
CATSREVQGDTQYF
TGTGCCACCAGCAGAGAGGTGCAGGGGGATACGCAGTATTTT
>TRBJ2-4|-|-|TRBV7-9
CASSLDKGNIQYF
TGTGCCAGCAGCCTTGATAAGGGGAACATTCAGTACTTC
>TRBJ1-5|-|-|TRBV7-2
CASSLASGHLPSGSNQPQHF
TGTGCCAGCAGCTTAGCCTCTGGACACCTTCCCTCTGGGAGCAATCAGCCCCAGCATTTT
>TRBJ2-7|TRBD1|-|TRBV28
CASTRGTASYEQYF
TGTGCCAGCACCAGGGGGACAGCCAGCTACGAGCAGTACTTC
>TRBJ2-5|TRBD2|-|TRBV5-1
CASSPHGGVIAGASWETQYF
TGCGCCAGCAGCCCCCACGGGGGCGTAATAGCGGGAGCATCTTGGGAGACCCAGTACTTC
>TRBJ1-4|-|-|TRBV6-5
CASTREANEKLFF
TGTGCCAGCACCAGGGAGGCTAATGAAAAACTGTTTTTT
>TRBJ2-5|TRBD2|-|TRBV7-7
CASSLENSGRLQETQYF
TGTGCTAGCAGCTTAGAGAATAGCGGGAGGTTACAAGAGACCCAGTACTTC
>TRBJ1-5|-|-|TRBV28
CASSKTGNNQPQHF
TGTGCCAGCAGTAAGACAGGCAACAATCAGCCCCAGCATTTT
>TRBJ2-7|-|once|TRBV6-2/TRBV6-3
CASSLTAYEQYF
TGTGCCAGCAGCTTGACAGCCTACGAGCAGTACTTC
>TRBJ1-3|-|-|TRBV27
CASSPGSSGNTIYF
TGTGCCAGCAGTCCAGGGTCCTCTGGAAACACCATATATTTT
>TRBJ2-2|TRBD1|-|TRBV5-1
CASSLQGQGTGELFF
TGCGCCAGCAGCTTACAAGGACAGGGCACCGGGGAGCTGTTTTTT
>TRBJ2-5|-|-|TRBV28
CASSPGGRGETQYF
TGTGCCAGCAGTCCCGGGGGTCGAGGGGAGACCCAGTACTTC
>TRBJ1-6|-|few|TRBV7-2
CASSLGSNSPLHF
TGTGCCAGCAGCTTAGGCAGTAATTCACCCCTCCACTTT
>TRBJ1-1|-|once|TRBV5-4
CASSFDTNTEAFF
TGTGCCAGCAGCTTTGACACGAACACTGAAGCTTTCTTT
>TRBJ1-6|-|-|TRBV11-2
CASSGYRITPGSPLHF
TGTGCCAGCAGCGGCTACAGGATCACCCCGGGCTCACCCCTCCACTTT
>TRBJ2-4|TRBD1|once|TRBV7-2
CASSLGGQGSIVAKNIQYF
TGTGCCAGCAGCTTAGGGGGACAGGGGAGCATCGTAGCCAAAAACATTCAGTACTTC
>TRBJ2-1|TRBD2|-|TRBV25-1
CASSASGSIDNEQFF
TGTGCCAGCAGTGCGAGCGGGAGTATCGACAATGAGCAGTTCTTC
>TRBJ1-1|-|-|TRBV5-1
CASSLDRGDTEAFF
TGCGCCAGCAGCTTGGACCGAGGAGACACTGAAGCTTTCTTT
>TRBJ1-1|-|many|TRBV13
CASSPPRGTEAFF
TGTGCCAGCAGCCCCCCCCGGGGCACTGAAGCTTTCTTT
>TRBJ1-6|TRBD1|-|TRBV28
CASSFAQGYNSPLHF
TGTGCCAGCAGTTTTGCACAGGGGTATAATTCACCCCTCCACTTT
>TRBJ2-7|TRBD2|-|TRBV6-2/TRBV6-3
CASSLAGALEQYF
TGTGCCAGCAGCCTAGCGGGAGCTCTCGAGCAGTACTTC
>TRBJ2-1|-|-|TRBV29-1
CSLRTSASEQFF
TGCAGCTTACGGACTTCTGCAAGTGAGCAGTTCTTC
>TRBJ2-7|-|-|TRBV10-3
CAISPQEGAHEQYF
TGTGCCATCAGCCCTCAGGAGGGGGCCCACGAGCAGTACTTC
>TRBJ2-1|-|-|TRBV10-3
CAISALNEQFF
TGTGCCATCAGTGCTCTCAATGAGCAGTTCTTC
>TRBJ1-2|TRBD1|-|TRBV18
CASSPQTGADGYTF
TGTGCCAGCTCACCACAGACAGGGGCCGATGGCTACACCTTC
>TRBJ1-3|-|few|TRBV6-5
CASRPTATSGNTIYF
TGTGCCAGCAGACCGACAGCCACCTCTGGAAACACCATATATTTT
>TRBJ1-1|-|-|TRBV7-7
CASSSSRLEGVAEAFF
TGTGCTAGCAGCTCCTCTCGTCTAGAGGGGGTCGCTGAAGCTTTCTTT
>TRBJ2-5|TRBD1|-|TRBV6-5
CASTNRGRETQYF
TGTGCCAGCACTAACAGGGGGCGGGAGACCCAGTACTTC
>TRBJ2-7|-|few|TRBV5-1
CASSDRGGGYEQYF
TGCGCCAGCAGCGATCGTGGGGGCGGCTACGAGCAGTACTTC
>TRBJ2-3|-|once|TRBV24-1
CATSDLVGADTQYF
TGTGCCACCAGTGATTTGGTCGGGGCAGATACGCAGTATTTT
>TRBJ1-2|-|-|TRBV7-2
CASSLITPSAYGYTF
TGTGCCAGCAGCTTAATCACCCCTAGTGCCTATGGCTACACCTTC
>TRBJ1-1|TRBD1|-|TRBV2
CAIQGVNTEAFF
TGTGCCATCCAGGGGGTGAACACTGAAGCTTTCTTT
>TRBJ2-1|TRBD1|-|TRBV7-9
CASSLARGTAYNEQFF
TGTGCCAGCAGCTTAGCGAGGGGGACAGCTTACAATGAGCAGTTCTTC
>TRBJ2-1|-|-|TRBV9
CASSDFGQGSYNEQFF
TGTGCCAGCAGCGATTTCGGACAAGGAAGCTACAATGAGCAGTTCTTC
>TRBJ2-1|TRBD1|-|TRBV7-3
CASSLSGSPGTVDNEQFF
TGTGCCAGCAGCTTAAGTGGCTCGCCCGGGACAGTCGACAATGAGCAGTTCTTC
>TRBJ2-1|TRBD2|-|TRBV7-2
CASSSGTSGNNEQFF
TGTGCCAGCAGCTCCGGGACTAGCGGGAATAATGAGCAGTTCTTC
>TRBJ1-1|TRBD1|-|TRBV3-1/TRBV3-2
CASTQMPKAGGIAFF
TGTGCCAGCACCCAAATGCCAAAAGCAGGGGGGATAGCTTTCTTT
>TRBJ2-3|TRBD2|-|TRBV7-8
CASSSTRTSGRRYTDTQYF
TGTGCCAGCAGCTCAACCAGGACTAGCGGGAGGCGTTACACAGATACGCAGTATTTT
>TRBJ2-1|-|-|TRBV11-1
CASSLAVGREQFF
TGTGCCAGCAGCTTAGCAGTGGGGCGTGAGCAGTTCTTC
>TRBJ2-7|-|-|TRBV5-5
CASKLTGRSYEQYF
TGTGCCAGCAAGCTGACAGGACGCTCCTACGAGCAGTACTTC
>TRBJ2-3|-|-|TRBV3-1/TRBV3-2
CASSQEAGLRYTQYF
TGTGCCAGCAGCCAAGAAGCTGGACTTAGGTATACGCAGTATTTT
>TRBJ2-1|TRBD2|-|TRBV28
CASSYPGTSNEQFF
TGTGCCAGCAGTTACCCCGGGACTAGCAATGAGCAGTTCTTC
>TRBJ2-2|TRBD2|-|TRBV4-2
CASSRTPGLATGELFF
TGTGCCAGCAGCCGAACTCCGGGACTAGCCACCGGGGAGCTGTTTTTT
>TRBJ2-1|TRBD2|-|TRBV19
CASSNLGLTSAYNEQFF
TGTGCCAGTAGTAATCTGGGTTTGACTAGCGCCTACAATGAGCAGTTCTTC
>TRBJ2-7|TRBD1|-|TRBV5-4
CASSFGTDSYEQYF
TGTGCCAGCAGCTTCGGGACAGATTCCTACGAGCAGTACTTC